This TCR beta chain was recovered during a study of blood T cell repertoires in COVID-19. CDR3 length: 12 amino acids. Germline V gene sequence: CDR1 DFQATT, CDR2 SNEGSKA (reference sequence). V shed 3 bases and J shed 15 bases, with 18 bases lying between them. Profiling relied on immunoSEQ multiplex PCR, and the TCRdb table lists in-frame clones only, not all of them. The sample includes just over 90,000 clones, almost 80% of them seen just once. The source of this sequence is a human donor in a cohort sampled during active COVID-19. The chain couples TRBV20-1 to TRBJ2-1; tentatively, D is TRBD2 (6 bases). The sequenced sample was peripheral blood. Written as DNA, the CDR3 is TGCAGTGCTAGTCTCCGGGGAGGTCTCTGGTTCTTC. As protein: CSASLRGGLWFF.